This T cell receptor beta chain appears in the sequencing data of a study of technical replicates of blood from a few donors (dated by TCRdb to 2016 to 2017). To note about this clone: The antigen it recognizes is unknown. Per-base quality was not reported, and no clone a single base away is much larger than it.

Library preparation was by the immunoSEQ multiplex PCR assay. Drawn from immuneACCESS, this table holds only the in-frame rearrangements with V and J called that TCRdb kept. Clones are partly lost; checked studies trace under half to an unresolved V gene and leave the rest unexplained. The sample table holds about 84,000 clones, of which almost 98% were seen once. Together, the top ten hold approximately 0.2% of the sample. CDR1 and CDR2 are read off the germline V gene as MGHRA and YSYEKL. V was cut back by 0 bases and J by 4 bases, leaving a gap of 14 bases between them. The CDR3 measures 16 amino acids from cysteine to phenylalanine. Left in the record is the CDR3 DNA by itself, 48 bases read in frame from the first base.

The chain employs TRBV4-1 and TRBJ2-3; TRBD2 could be the D gene, as 5 bases match. The receptor comes from a human donor in good health. Sequences were obtained from T cells isolated from PBMCs. The DNA sequence is TGCGCCAGCAGCCAAGATTACGAAAGGCGGGCAGATACGCAGTATTTT. This encodes CASSQDYERRADTQYF.